This TCR beta chain was obtained from a study of cytomegalovirus exposure and HLA in healthy donors. The study's findings and limits: Later findings reportedly placed an Asian-associated ancestry cluster below the roughly 690-donor mean for N-insertions.

With 60 Vbeta and 13 Jbeta primers, the PCR was carried out. Clones were read by immunoSEQ multiplex PCR, and TCRdb kept only the in-frame ones, dropping some. The sample lists approximately 240,000 clones, 75% to 85% occurring once. Worth noting for this clone: Its specificity is not known.

The source of this sequence is a woman aged 55-70 years in good health and CMV-seropositive. Input material: PBMCs.

The CDR3 here is CASSWLYQETQYF. CDR3 nucleotide sequence: TGCGCCAGCAGCTGGCTGTACCAAGAGACCCAGTACTTC. The rearrangement links TRBV5-1 to TRBJ2-5; no firm D call. The germline V gene has CDR1 SGHRS and CDR2 YFSETQ. The CDR3 has 13 amino acids. The germline V and J ends were trimmed by 3 bases and 0 bases, with 6 bases remaining between them.